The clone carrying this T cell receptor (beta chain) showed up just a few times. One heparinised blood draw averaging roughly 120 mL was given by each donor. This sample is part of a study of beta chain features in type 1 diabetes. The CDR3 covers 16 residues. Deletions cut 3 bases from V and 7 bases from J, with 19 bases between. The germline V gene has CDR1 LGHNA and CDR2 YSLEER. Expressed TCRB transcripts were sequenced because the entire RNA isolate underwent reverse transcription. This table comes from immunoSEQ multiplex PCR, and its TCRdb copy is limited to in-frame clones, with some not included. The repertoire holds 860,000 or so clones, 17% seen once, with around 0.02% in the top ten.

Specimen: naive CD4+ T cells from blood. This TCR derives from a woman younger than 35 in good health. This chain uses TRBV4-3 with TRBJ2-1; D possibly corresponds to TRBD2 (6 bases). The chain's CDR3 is CASSHSNRQAGNEQFF. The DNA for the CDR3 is TGCGCCAGCAGCCATTCCAACAGGCAGGCGGGGAATGAGCAGTTCTTC.